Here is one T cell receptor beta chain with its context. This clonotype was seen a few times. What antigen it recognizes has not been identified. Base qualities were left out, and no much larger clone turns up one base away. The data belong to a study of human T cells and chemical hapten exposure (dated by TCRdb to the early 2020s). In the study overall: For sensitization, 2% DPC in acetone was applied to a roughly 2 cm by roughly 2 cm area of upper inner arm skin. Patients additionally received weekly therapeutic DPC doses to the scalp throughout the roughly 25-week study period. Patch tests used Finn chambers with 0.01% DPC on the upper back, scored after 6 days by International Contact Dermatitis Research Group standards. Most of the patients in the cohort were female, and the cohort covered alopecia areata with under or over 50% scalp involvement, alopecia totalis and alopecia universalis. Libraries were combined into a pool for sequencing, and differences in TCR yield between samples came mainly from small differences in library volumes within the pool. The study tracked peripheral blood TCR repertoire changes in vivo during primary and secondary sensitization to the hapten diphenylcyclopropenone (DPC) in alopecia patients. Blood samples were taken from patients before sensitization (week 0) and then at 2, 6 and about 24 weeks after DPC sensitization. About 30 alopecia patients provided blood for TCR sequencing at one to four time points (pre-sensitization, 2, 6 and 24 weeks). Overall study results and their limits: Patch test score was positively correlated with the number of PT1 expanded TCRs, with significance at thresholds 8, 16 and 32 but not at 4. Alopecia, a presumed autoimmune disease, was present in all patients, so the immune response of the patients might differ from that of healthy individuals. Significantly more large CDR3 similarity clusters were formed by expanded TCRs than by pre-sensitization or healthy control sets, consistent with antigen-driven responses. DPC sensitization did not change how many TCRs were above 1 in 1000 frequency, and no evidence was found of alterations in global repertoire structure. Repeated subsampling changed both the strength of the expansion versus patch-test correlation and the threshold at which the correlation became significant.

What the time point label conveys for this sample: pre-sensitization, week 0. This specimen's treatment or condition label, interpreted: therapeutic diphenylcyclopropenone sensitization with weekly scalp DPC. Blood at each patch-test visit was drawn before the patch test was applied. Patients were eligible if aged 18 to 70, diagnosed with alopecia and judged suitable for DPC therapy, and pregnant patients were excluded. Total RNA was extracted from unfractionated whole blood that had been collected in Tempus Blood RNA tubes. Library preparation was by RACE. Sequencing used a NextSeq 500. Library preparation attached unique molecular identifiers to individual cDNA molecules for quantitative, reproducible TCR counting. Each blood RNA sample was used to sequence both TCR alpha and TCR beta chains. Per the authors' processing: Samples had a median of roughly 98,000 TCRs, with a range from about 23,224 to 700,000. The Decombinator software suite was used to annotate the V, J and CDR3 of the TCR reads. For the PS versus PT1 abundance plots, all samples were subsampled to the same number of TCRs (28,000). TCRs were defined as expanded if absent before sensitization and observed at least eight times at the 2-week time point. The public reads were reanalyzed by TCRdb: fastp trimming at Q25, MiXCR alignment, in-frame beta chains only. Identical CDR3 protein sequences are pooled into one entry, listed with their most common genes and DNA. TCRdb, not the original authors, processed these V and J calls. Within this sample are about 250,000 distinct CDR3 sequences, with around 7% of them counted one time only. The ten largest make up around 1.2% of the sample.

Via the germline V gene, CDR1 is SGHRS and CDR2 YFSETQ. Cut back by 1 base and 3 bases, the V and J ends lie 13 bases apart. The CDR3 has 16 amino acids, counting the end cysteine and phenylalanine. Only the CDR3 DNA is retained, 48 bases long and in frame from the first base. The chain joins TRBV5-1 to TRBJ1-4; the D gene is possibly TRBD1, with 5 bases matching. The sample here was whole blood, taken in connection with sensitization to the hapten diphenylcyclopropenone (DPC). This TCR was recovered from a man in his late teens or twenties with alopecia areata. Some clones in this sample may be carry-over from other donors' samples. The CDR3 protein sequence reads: CASSLSAGMPNEKLFF. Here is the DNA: TGCGCCAGCAGCTTGTCGGCAGGGATGCCTAATGAAAAACTGTTTTTT.